The 21 T cell receptor beta chains below were found in one sample sequenced in a study of blood T cell repertoires in COVID-19. TCRdb's copy holds only in-frame clones and misses some; the assay was immunoSEQ multiplex PCR. The sample lists 150,000 to 200,000 clones, 88% occurring once. The sequencing sample was made of peripheral blood. These receptors originate from a human donor in a cohort sampled during active COVID-19.

The table lists this clone with a count of one. The chain couples TRBV18 to TRBJ1-4, with a weak D call TRBD1 (5 bases). Trimming removed 2 bases at V and 7 bases at J, with 11 bases between. Germline V gives CDR1 KGHSH, CDR2 LQKENI. The CDR3 has 14 residues. In DNA form, the CDR3 reads TGTGCCAGCTCACCAGCGTCCGGGGGTGAAAAACTGTTTTTT. This sequence encodes CASSPASGGEKLFF.

This clone appeared once. This sequence joins TRBV11-2 and TRBJ1-4; TRBD1 aligns across 8 bases. Looked up from germline, CDR1 is SGHAT and CDR2 is FQNNGV. The length of the CDR3 is 15 residues. The junction had 5 bases not matched to a gene; V was cut back by 1 base and J by 7 bases. CDR3 amino acids: CASSLAGGAVEKLFF. The DNA for the CDR3 is TGTGCCAGCAGCTTAGCAGGGGGCGCAGTTGAAAAACTGTTTTTT. Variable domain in full (rest from reference TRBV11-2 and TRBJ1-4): EAGVAQSPRYKIIEKRQSVAFWCNPISGHATLYWYQQILGQGPKLLIQFQNNGVVDDSQLPKDRFSAERLKGVDSTLKIQPAKLEDSAVYLCASSLAGGAVEKLFFGSGTQLSVL.

The rearrangement uses TRBV4-1 and TRBJ2-3; 15 positions match TRBD2. This CDR3 spans 17 amino acids. Trimming took 4 bases from V and 3 from J; bases not matched to a gene: 5. Germline CDR1 reads MGHRA; CDR2 reads YSYEKL. The CDR3 DNA is TGCGCCAGCAGCCTAGGACTAGCGGGGGGGCCAACAGATACGCAGTATTTT. This translates into CASSLGLAGGPTDTQYF.

The V and J genes are TRBV10-3 and TRBJ1-3; perhaps TRBD1 as D (6 bases). There are 16 residues in the CDR3. Germline CDR1 and CDR2: ENHRY and SYGVKD. Trimming took off 3 bases at V and 1 base at J, with 13 bases between the two ends. DNA of the CDR3: TGTGCCATCAGTGAAATACAGGGTCTATCTGGAAACACCATATATTTT. This codes for CAISEIQGLSGNTIYF.

CDR3 nucleotide sequence: TGTGCCAGCAGCCGGACAGTAATGAACACTGAAGCTTTCTTT. Protein: CASSRTVMNTEAFF. The V call is TRBV6-5, the J call TRBJ1-1, with D possibly matching TRBD1 (6 bases). Trimming cost V 6 bases and J 0 bases, with 11 bases left between them. The CDR3 totals 14 residues. The germline CDR1 and CDR2 sequences are MNHEY and SVGAGI.

The V call is TRBV7-2, the J call TRBJ2-1, with D possibly matching TRBD2 (6 bases). The CDR3 has 16 residues. Germline V CDR1 and CDR2: SGHTA, FQGNSA. The V gene lost 3 bases and the J gene lost 4 bases, with 16 bases spanning the gap. The CDR3 loop is CASSLPPRGPYNEQFF. CDR3 bases: TGTGCCAGCAGCTTGCCACCGCGGGGTCCGTACAATGAGCAGTTCTTC.

The chain recombines TRBV5-5 with TRBJ1-5; maybe TRBD1 (6 bases). Germline V lookup: CDR1 SGHKS, CDR2 YYEKEE (reference sequence). V lost 3 bases and J 0 bases, leaving 10 bases between the germline ends. The CDR3 sequence is 15 residues long. CDR3 DNA sequence: TGTGCCAGCAGCTCGGGACACAGTAGCAATCAGCCCCAGCATTTT. This translates into CASSSGHSSNQPQHF. The full variable domain, with the rest looked up from reference TRBV5-5 and TRBJ1-5, is DAGVTQSPTHLIKTRGQQVTLRCSPISGHKSVSWYQQVLGQGPQFIFQYYEKEERGRGNFPDRFSARQFPNYSSELNVNALLLGDSALYLCASSSGHSSNQPQHFGDGTRLSIL.

This clone occurred once. This chain connects TRBV9 to TRBJ2-1, with 7 positions matching TRBD1. V shed 0 bases, J shed 4 bases, and the junction held 7 bases outside the gene matches. The CDR3 has 16 residues. Germline CDR1 reads SGDLS; CDR2 reads YYNGEE. CDR3 nucleotides: TGTGCCAGCAGCGTAGACTCGGGACAGAAGTACAATGAGCAGTTCTTC. It translates to CASSVDSGQKYNEQFF.

The chain carries TRBV5-6 and TRBJ1-2, with 10 bases fitting TRBD1. The CDR3 contains 18 residues. The germline CDR1 and CDR2 sequences are SGHDT and YYEEEE. Trimming removed 4 bases from V and 8 bases from J; junction bases left unmatched: 20. The CDR3 is CASSTLLPGQGFSRGYTF. CDR3 bases: TGTGCCAGCAGCACCCTCCTTCCGGGACAGGGGTTCTCTAGGGGCTACACCTTC.

The rearrangement uses TRBV7-2 and TRBJ2-7; 9 bases agree with TRBD1. The CDR3 covers 15 residues. In germline, CDR1 is SGHTA, CDR2 FQGNSA. V lost 5 bases to trimming and J lost 5 bases; unmatched junction nucleotides: 10. The CDR3 DNA sequence: TGTGCCAGCAGCATACAGGGGGCGCTGGGTGACGAGCAGTACTTC. It encodes CASSIQGALGDEQYF.

The V and J genes are TRBV9 and TRBJ2-1; 8 bases fit TRBD2. The CDR3 loop spans 17 amino acids. Germline values: CDR1 SGDLS, CDR2 YYNGEE. Trimming took 0 bases from V and 1 from J; bases not matched to a gene: 6. The CDR3 spells CASSVGTSGRSYNEQFF. CDR3 bases: TGTGCCAGCAGCGTAGGCACTAGCGGACGTTCCTACAATGAGCAGTTCTTC.

CDR3 protein: CASSLGTGRETQYF. CDR3 sequence (DNA): TGTGCCAGCAGCTTGGGGACAGGGCGGGAGACCCAGTACTTC. V is TRBV7-9 and J is TRBJ2-5, with 9 positions matching TRBD1. The CDR3 covers 14 residues. V lost 3 bases and J lost 5; bases outside the gene matches: 4. Germline CDR1 is SEHNR and CDR2 is FQNEAQ (reference sequence).

V and J are TRBV7-9 and TRBJ2-7, with TRBD1 matching 10 bases. Germline CDR1 is SEHNR and CDR2 is FQNEAQ (reference sequence). CDR3 length equals 15 residues. V was pared by 1 base and J by 5 bases, with 5 bases of the junction left unmatched. The CDR3 here is CASSLDWTGGDEQYF. In DNA form, the CDR3 reads TGTGCCAGCAGCTTAGACTGGACAGGGGGTGACGAGCAGTACTTC.

V usage is TRBV12-3 or TRBV12-4 and J usage is TRBJ1-1, with D perhaps TRBD1 (5 bases). CDR3 length: 13 residues. The germline V and J ends were trimmed by 3 bases and 4 bases, with 9 bases remaining between them. The DNA for the CDR3 is TGTGCCAGCAGTTTTGGGGGGACCACTGAAGCTTTCTTT. Its translation is CASSFGGTTEAFF.

CDR3 protein: CASSFRQREETQYF. The CDR3 nucleotides are TGCGCCAGCAGCTTCAGACAGAGAGAAGAGACCCAGTACTTC. This sequence joins TRBV5-1 and TRBJ2-5; D is possibly TRBD1 (5 bases). V lost 2 bases, J lost 3 bases, and 11 bases lay in between. Germline values: CDR1 SGHRS, CDR2 YFSETQ. This CDR3 contains 14 residues.

J is TRBJ2-3 and V is TRBV5-1, with 13 bases lining up with TRBD2. V lost 1 base and J lost 5; bases outside the gene matches: 4. The CDR3 runs to 16 residues. Germline loops: CDR1 SGHRS, CDR2 YFSETQ. CDR3 residues: CASSLLLAGGQDTQYF. The CDR3 DNA is TGCGCCAGCAGCTTGTTACTAGCGGGGGGGCAAGATACGCAGTATTTT.

The chain recombines TRBV2 with TRBJ2-5; D gene unclear. Germline loops: CDR1 SNHLY, CDR2 FYNNEI. This CDR3 region has 14 residues. Trimming removed 7 bases from V and 1 base from J, with 13 bases in between. As DNA, the CDR3 is TGTGCCAGCACCGTCGCTACCGCCCAAGAGACCCAGTACTTC. It specifies CASTVATAQETQYF.

The gene calls are TRBV9 and TRBJ1-1; D is unresolved. Germline CDR1 reads SGDLS; CDR2 reads YYNGEE. V lost 0 bases to trimming and J lost 0 bases, with 9 bases between them. The CDR3 length is 15 residues. This CDR3 is CASSVGRVMNTEAFF. The CDR3, as DNA: TGTGCCAGCAGCGTAGGGCGGGTCATGAACACTGAAGCTTTCTTT.

The chain uses TRBV6-4 and TRBJ2-5; a possible D gene is TRBD2 (6 bases). The CDR3 has 14 residues. V lost 6 bases to trimming and J lost 2 bases, with 13 bases between them. Per germline, CDR1 MRHNA and CDR2 SNTAGT. The CDR3 nucleotides are TGTGCCAGCAGGCCGGGACTGCAGCAAGAGACCCAGTACTTC. Protein product: CASRPGLQQETQYF.

This chain links TRBV4-3 with TRBJ2-1; D remains ambiguous. Germline CDR1 and CDR2: LGHNA and YSLEER. The germline V and J ends were trimmed by 0 bases and 6 bases, with 18 bases remaining between them. This CDR3 is 17 amino acids long. The CDR3 DNA is TGCGCCAGCAGCCAAGATGCGGCCAGAATTGTCGGCAATGAGCAGTTCTTC. It yields the protein CASSQDAARIVGNEQFF.

The chain joins TRBV7-8 to TRBJ1-2, with 8 positions matching TRBD1. In germline, CDR1 is SGHVS, CDR2 FQNEAQ. V was clipped by 7 bases and J by 4 bases; unmatched bases: 8. The CDR3 sequence is 14 residues long. This CDR3 reads CASTQGAQGYGYTF. As DNA, the CDR3 is TGTGCCAGCACCCAGGGGGCGCAAGGCTATGGCTACACCTTC.